A selection of T cell receptor beta chains follows, all from one sample in a study of early T cells in non-severe SARS-CoV-2 infection. MiXCR, run by TCRdb on the 5' RACE reads, gives a single entry per CDR3 protein. The table lists 55,000 to 85,000 distinct CDR3 sequences, 9% to 15% of them singletons. Sequences were obtained from whole blood. These receptors were obtained from an adult who was a healthcare worker with PCR-confirmed SARS-CoV-2 infection or an uninfected control (not recorded which). Both conserved end residues are part of each CDR3. D genes are given only for firm matches. Only some rows state a clone size, as once, few, many or a class for expanded clones.

v_gene,abundance,j_gene,d_gene,CDR3aa,CDR3nt
TRBV11-2,many,TRBJ2-7,NA,CASSLDLGPYEQYF,TGTGCCAGCAGCTTAGATCTGGGACCCTACGAGCAGTACTTC
TRBV12-3/TRBV12-4,many,TRBJ1-5,TRBD1,CASSSGGGQPQHF,TGTGCCAGCAGTTCAGGGGGCGGTCAGCCCCAGCATTTT
TRBV14,NA,TRBJ2-5,TRBD2,CATPLRTSGETQYF,TGTGCCACCCCACTAAGGACTAGCGGAGAGACCCAGTACTTC
TRBV5-1,few,TRBJ2-3,NA,CASSSLGSPTDTQYF,TGCGCCAGCAGCTCGCTTGGTAGCCCCACAGATACGCAGTATTTT
TRBV18,few,TRBJ1-1,NA,CASSPQGAHTEAFF,TGTGCCAGCTCACCACAGGGAGCCCACACTGAAGCTTTCTTT
TRBV5-4,few,TRBJ2-2,NA,CASSLGGAGSRTGELFF,TGTGCCAGCAGCTTGGGCGGGGCGGGGTCGCGGACCGGGGAGCTGTTTTTT
TRBV5-5,NA,TRBJ1-2,NA,CASSLETIRGPAYYGYTF,TGTGCCAGCAGCTTGGAGACGATTCGGGGGCCGGCGTACTATGGCTACACCTTC
TRBV7-2,many,TRBJ1-6,TRBD1,CASSLQGGVDSPLHF,TGTGCCAGCAGCCTACAGGGGGGAGTCGATTCACCCCTCCACTTT
TRBV6-1,few,TRBJ1-1,NA,CASSEGRFNTEAFF,TGTGCCAGCAGTGAGGGCAGGTTCAACACTGAAGCTTTCTTT
TRBV3-1,medium-sized,TRBJ1-1,NA,CASSHSTRRNTEAFF,TGTGCCAGCAGCCACTCCACCCGACGGAACACTGAAGCTTTCTTT
TRBV7-9,many,TRBJ2-7,NA,CASSPNRDYEQYF,TGTGCCAGCAGCCCGAACAGGGATTACGAGCAGTACTTC
TRBV6-4,NA,TRBJ1-5,NA,CASSEGTHQPQHF,TGTGCCAGCAGTGAAGGCACGCACCAGCCCCAGCATTTT
TRBV27,few,TRBJ2-6,NA,CASSSMAGANVLTF,TGTGCCAGCAGTTCTATGGCTGGGGCCAACGTCCTGACTTTC
TRBV20-1,NA,TRBJ2-5,NA,CRAGGGYQETQYF,TGCAGAGCTGGCGGCGGGTACCAAGAGACCCAGTACTTC
TRBV2,few,TRBJ1-5,TRBD1,CASSPGGAGQPQHF,TGTGCCAGCAGTCCAGGGGGCGCGGGACAGCCCCAGCATTTT
TRBV5-4,NA,TRBJ1-1,NA,CASSLDRLNTEAFF,TGTGCCAGCAGCTTGGACAGATTGAACACTGAAGCTTTCTTT